Below are 3 T cell receptor beta chains sequenced from a single sample in a study of identical twins. TCRdb ran MiXCR on the 5' RACE reads and lists one entry per CDR3 protein. This table has hundreds of thousands of distinct CDR3 sequences, about 12% appearing once. These data were also filed under a second study, of yellow fever vaccine responses in identical twins.

Sample: PBMCs. Source of these receptors: a woman aged 18-35 years in good health.

This clonotype was counted between two and nine times. The chain carries TRBV12-3 or TRBV12-4 and TRBJ1-1; perhaps TRBD1 as D (5 bases). This CDR3 contains 17 residues. The V and J ends lost 6 bases and 0 bases respectively, with 20 bases between them. CDR3 sequence: CASSPGTRRLVNTEAFF. CDR3 nucleotides: TGTGCCAGCAGCCCAGGGACCAGACGGCTGGTGAACACTGAAGCTTTCTTT.

About this clonotype: Given a much more abundant clone one base away, this may be a read error. The chain links TRBV5-1 to TRBJ2-1, with D unresolved. The CDR3 spans 16 residues. V lost 1 base and J lost 6, with 17 bases in between. The germline V gene has CDR1 SGHRS and CDR2 YFSETQ. The CDR3 DNA follows: TGCGCCAGCAGCTTGTTTGGCGTGACTCGAGGCAATGAGCAGTTCTTC. It yields the protein CASSLFGVTRGNEQFF.

This clonotype was counted between two and nine times. The CDR3 is CSASQSGSRSYEQYF. The CDR3 DNA reads TGCAGTGCTAGTCAGAGCGGGAGTAGGTCCTACGAGCAGTACTTC. The chain carries TRBV20-1 and TRBJ2-7; 8 nucleotides align to TRBD2. With 3 bases clipped from V and 1 base from J, the junction kept 8 bases outside the gene matches. Germline V gene data show CDR1 as DFQATT and CDR2 as SNEGSKA (reference sequence). This CDR3 spans 15 amino acids.